The rows below give T cell receptor beta chains drawn from one sample of a study of cytomegalovirus exposure and HLA in healthy donors. The method was immunoSEQ multiplex PCR; TCRdb's version includes in-frame clones alone and lacks a portion of them. The sample shows tens of thousands of clones, 70% of them seen only once. The sequenced material came from PBMCs. Source of these receptors: a woman aged 45-65 years in good health and CMV-seronegative. The CDR3 runs from the conserved cysteine through the conserved F or W. The D gene is left open where the match is weak. Size is omitted from some rows. Given values are once, few, many or a class for expanded clones.

v_call	j_call	clone_size	d_call	cdr3_nt	cdr3_aa
TRBV28	TRBJ2-3	-	-	TGTGCCAGCAGTTTACGTTCCGGAGATACGCAGTATTTT	CASSLRSGDTQYF
TRBV6-5	TRBJ1-3	-	TRBD1	TGTGCCAGCAGCCTCACCGGGACAGGGGGAAACACCATATATTTT	CASSLTGTGGNTIYF
TRBV5-1	TRBJ2-5	-	-	TGCGCCAGCAGCAAACAGCAAGAGACCCAGTACTTC	CASSKQQETQYF
TRBV29-1	TRBJ1-5	-	TRBD1	TGCAGCGTTGAAGATTCGACAGGGAATCAGCCCCAGCATTTT	CSVEDSTGNQPQHF
TRBV7-9	TRBJ2-5	-	TRBD1	TGTGCCAGCAGCGACCGGGACAGGGAGAGGAAGACCCAGTACTTC	CASSDRDRERKTQYF
TRBV28	TRBJ1-5	-	-	TGTGCCAGCACTCCGATAGAGGGTTTGGTCAATCAGCCCCAGCATTTT	CASTPIEGLVNQPQHF
TRBV6-1	TRBJ2-5	-	TRBD2	TGTGCCAGCAGTGATCGCCCCGGTGTAGCGGGAGACTATAGAGAGACCCAGTACTTC	CASSDRPGVAGDYRETQYF
TRBV5-1	TRBJ2-1	-	-	TGCGCCAGCATGAAGCCTAGCTCCTACAATGAGCAGTTCTTC	CASMKPSSYNEQFF
TRBV4-1	TRBJ2-7	-	TRBD1	TGCGCCAGCAGCCAAGTGACAGGGTTCTCCTACGAGCAGTACTTC	CASSQVTGFSYEQYF
TRBV29-1	TRBJ2-7	-	-	TGCAGCGTTGATCGTAGGGGGACTAACTTCTACGAGCAGTACTTC	CSVDRRGTNFYEQYF
TRBV19	TRBJ1-1	-	-	TGTGCCAGTAGTATGGGGCCTGGGCCGAACACTGAAGCTTTCTTT	CASSMGPGPNTEAFF
TRBV2	TRBJ1-5	-	-	TGTGCCAGCAGTGTAACAGTTAGCAATCAGCCCCAGCATTTT	CASSVTVSNQPQHF
TRBV6-5	TRBJ2-7	-	-	TGTGCCAGCAGCGGTGGGCACGAGCAGTACTTC	CASSGGHEQYF
TRBV10-2	TRBJ1-1	-	-	TGCGCCAGCAGTGAGGGCTTGTCGCACACTGAAGCTTTCTTT	CASSEGLSHTEAFF
TRBV18	TRBJ1-6	-	-	TGTGCCAGCTCAGTTCAGGGTACGGATTCACCCCTCCACTTT	CASSVQGTDSPLHF
TRBV5-1	TRBJ2-7	-	TRBD1	TGCGCCAGCAGCTTGGGACAGGGGTTCGAGCAGTACTTC	CASSLGQGFEQYF
TRBV25-1	TRBJ2-7	-	-	TGTGCCAGCAGTGCCGCTCTCGCTGGCACCCACGAGCAGTACTTC	CASSAALAGTHEQYF
TRBV14	TRBJ2-3	few	TRBD2	TGTGCCAGCAGCCCGAGCGGGAGTAGCACAGATACGCAGTATTTT	CASSPSGSSTDTQYF
TRBV5-6	TRBJ2-5	-	TRBD2	TGTGCCAGCAGCTTGCTAGCGGGGGGGCCGAAGGGAGAGACCCAGTACTTC	CASSLLAGGPKGETQYF
TRBV7-2	TRBJ2-7	-	TRBD2	TGTGCCAGCAGCTTAGGGACTAGCGGGGGACGCTACGAGCAGTACTTC	CASSLGTSGGRYEQYF
TRBV28	TRBJ1-4	few	TRBD1	TGTGCCAGCTCGCCCGGGACAGGGGTTGAAAAACTGTTTTTT	CASSPGTGVEKLFF
TRBV5-4	TRBJ2-7	-	-	TGTGCCAGCAGCTACGGGACTTACGAGCAGTACTTC	CASSYGTYEQYF
TRBV7-3	TRBJ1-2	-	TRBD1	TGTGCCAGCAGCTGGGACAGGGGGACGGGCTACACCTTC	CASSWDRGTGYTF
TRBV4-1	TRBJ1-5	-	-	TGCGCCAGCAGCCAAATAGGGGATAGGCCGATCAATCAGCCCCAGCATTTT	CASSQIGDRPINQPQHF
TRBV15	TRBJ1-2	-	-	TGTGCCACCAGCAGACAGACAGTTAACTATGGCTACACCTTC	CATSRQTVNYGYTF
TRBV7-9	TRBJ2-5	-	-	TGTGCCAGCAGCTTAGTTCTAGACCAAGAGACCCAGTACTTC	CASSLVLDQETQYF
TRBV2	TRBJ1-5	-	TRBD1	TGTGCCAGCAGTGGACAGGGGGTAAGCAATCAGCCCCAGCATTTT	CASSGQGVSNQPQHF
TRBV28	TRBJ1-2	-	TRBD1	TGTGCCAGCAGATTCCGGGACAGGGATGGCTACACCTTC	CASRFRDRDGYTF
TRBV2	TRBJ1-5	-	TRBD1	TGTGCCAGCAGTCCACTCCGACAGGGGATGCGGCCCCAGCATTTT	CASSPLRQGMRPQHF
TRBV5-8	TRBJ2-1	few	-	TGTGCCAGCAGCGATCCGGATATAGTCAGGGAAAATGAGCAGTTCTTC	CASSDPDIVRENEQFF
TRBV10-3	TRBJ1-5	once	-	TGTGCCATCAGAGGAGGGAATCAGCCCCAGCATTTT	CAIRGGNQPQHF
TRBV5-1	TRBJ1-6	once	-	TGCGCCAGCAGCTCAACTTTTACAGCCATTAATTCACCCCTCCACTTT	CASSSTFTAINSPLHF
TRBV29-1	TRBJ2-3	-	-	TGCAGCGCCTCCCGCGGGACCTCTGGCACAGATACGCAGTATTTT	CSASRGTSGTDTQYF
TRBV6-6	TRBJ2-1	once	-	TGTGCCAGCAGTTACGGCGGGGTAAACTACAATGAGCAGTTCTTC	CASSYGGVNYNEQFF
TRBV29-1	TRBJ2-5	-	-	TGCAGCGTTGACACAGCCGCACAAGAGACCCAGTACTTC	CSVDTAAQETQYF
TRBV6-1	TRBJ1-5	-	-	TGTGCCAGCAGTGAAGAACTAGGGTATCAGCCCCAGCATTTT	CASSEELGYQPQHF
TRBV5-6	TRBJ2-7	-	TRBD1	TGTGCCAGCAGCTTGGGAGAGGGACAGGGGTTCCACGAGCAGTACTTC	CASSLGEGQGFHEQYF